What follows are 6 T cell receptor beta chains derived from one specimen sequenced in a study of cytomegalovirus exposure and HLA in healthy donors. Primers for the PCR totalled 60 Vbeta and 13 Jbeta. TCRdb keeps only in-frame clones here, not all; method: immunoSEQ multiplex PCR. The sample lists around 180,000 clones, about 80% seen once, with around 7% in the top ten. Material: PBMCs. These receptors came from a man aged 25-45 years in good health and CMV-seropositive.

A single count supports this clone. The chain combines TRBV4-3 with TRBJ2-1, with 7 bases lining up with TRBD1. CDR3 length: 18 residues. Germline V gene lookup returns CDR1 LGHNA and CDR2 YSLEER. With 2 bases clipped from V and 7 bases from J, the junction kept 17 bases outside the gene matches. This CDR3 is CASSQQLTGTEHSNEQFF. Written as DNA, the CDR3 is TGCGCCAGCAGCCAACAACTCACCGGGACAGAGCATTCTAATGAGCAGTTCTTC.

V gene TRBV5-1 combines with J gene TRBJ2-1, with 9 bases lining up with TRBD2. The J segment lost 2 bases and the V segment lost 1 base, leaving 4 bases of the junction unmatched. In germline, CDR1 is SGHRS, CDR2 YFSETQ. The CDR3 has 16 residues. In DNA, the CDR3 is TGCGCCAGCAGCTTGCAACCTAGCGGGACCTACAATGAGCAGTTCTTC. Its translation: CASSLQPSGTYNEQFF.

The V call is TRBV2, the J call TRBJ2-3; 11 bases are shared with TRBD2. CDR3 length equals 15 residues. In germline, CDR1 is SNHLY, CDR2 FYNNEI. The J segment lost 4 bases and the V segment lost 8 bases, leaving 8 bases of the junction unmatched. Here the CDR3 reads CASAPLAGVSDTQYF. The CDR3, as DNA: TGTGCCAGCGCCCCACTAGCGGGAGTCTCAGATACGCAGTATTTT.

The rearrangement uses TRBV27 and TRBJ2-7, with D unclear. The V gene lost 3 bases and the J gene lost 2 bases, with 11 bases spanning the gap. The CDR3 runs 14 residues. Germline CDR1 is MNHEY and CDR2 is SMNVEV (reference sequence). The chain's CDR3 is CASSLARGPYEQYF. DNA of the CDR3: TGTGCCAGCAGTTTGGCGCGTGGGCCCTACGAGCAGTACTTC.

V is TRBV19 and J is TRBJ2-2; 8 bases are a match to TRBD1. V was pared by 7 bases and J by 1 base, with 2 bases of the junction left unmatched. In germline, CDR1 is LNHDA, CDR2 SQIVND (reference sequence). CDR3 size: 14 residues. The CDR3 sequence: CASTGTGNTGELFF. As DNA, the CDR3 is TGTGCCAGTACCGGGACAGGGAACACCGGGGAGCTGTTTTTT.

The V gene is TRBV9, the J gene TRBJ2-1; D possibly corresponds to TRBD2 (6 bases). There are 12 residues in the CDR3. CDR1 is SGDLS, CDR2 YYNGEE, per germline. Trimming took 2 bases from V and 8 from J, leaving 8 bases between them. CDR3 coding DNA: TGTGCCAGCAGCGTGGGGGGACATGAGCAGTTCTTC. This sequence encodes CASSVGGHEQFF.